This T cell receptor (beta chain) came from a study of cytomegalovirus exposure and HLA in healthy donors. For the study at large: A prior study identified 100 million to 130 million unique TCR beta sequences from roughly 180 million T cells.

PCR used 60 Vbeta primers and 13 Jbeta primers. Repertoires were generated with immunoSEQ multiplex PCR, while TCRdb's copy carries only in-frame clones and drops some. Of some 120,000 clones in the sample, approximately 8.6% were seen once. Whereas donors were nominally healthy upon sampling, unrecorded immune exposures were probable. Notes on the study in general: The productive fraction for most TCR beta V segments was about 90% or about 30% in an earlier analysis. In a later analysis, TCR beta V- and J-gene trimming was associated with a missense DCLRE1C variant.

For this clone: Its specificity is not known.

Deletions cut 4 bases from V and 0 bases from J, with 9 bases between. The CDR3 is made up of 14 amino acids. Germline assignment: CDR1 SNHLY and CDR2 FYNNEI. The sample consisted of PBMCs. J is TRBJ1-2 and V is TRBV2; no definite D call. This TCR derives from a woman aged 40-49 years in good health and CMV-seropositive. The CDR3: CASSGGRANYGYTF. CDR3 sequence (DNA): TGTGCCAGCAGTGGAGGCAGAGCTAACTATGGCTACACCTTC.